One and the same sample provided the 9 T cell receptor beta chains below, sequenced in a study of blood T cell repertoires in COVID-19. Here immunoSEQ multiplex PCR was the method, and the copy in TCRdb shows in-frame clones only, minus some. This sample yields some 360,000 clones, of which around 87% are seen a single time; about 2% belongs to the top ten. Sequenced: peripheral blood. The receptors derive from a woman aged 55-70 years with COVID-19, enrolled during active disease.

The chain combines TRBV6-6 with TRBJ1-5; TRBD1 matches 8 bases. V was pared by 6 bases and J by 7 bases, with 5 bases of the junction left unmatched. The CDR3 runs to 13 residues. Germline V gene sequence: CDR1 MNHNY, CDR2 SVGAGI (reference sequence). DNA for the CDR3: TGTGCCAGCAGCGGACAGGGTTACCAGCCCCAGCATTTT. It encodes CASSGQGYQPQHF.

V is TRBV2 and J is TRBJ1-5; the match to TRBD1 covers 8 bases. J was trimmed by 5 bases and V by 6 bases; bases with no gene match: 3. Germline-derived CDR1 and CDR2 are SNHLY and FYNNEI. The CDR3 loop spans 13 amino acids. DNA of the CDR3: TGTGCCAGCAGGAAACAGGGGGATCAGCCCCAGCATTTT. Translating it yields CASRKQGDQPQHF. Using reference TRBV2 and TRBJ1-5 for the parts outside the CDR3, the full variable domain is EPEVTQTPSHQVTQMGQEVILRCVPISNHLYFYWYRQILGQKVEFLVSFYNNEISEKSEIFDDQFSVERPDGSNFTLKIRSTKLEDSAMYFCASRKQGDQPQHFGDGTRLSIL.

V and J are TRBV3-1 (or the pseudogene TRBV3-2) and TRBJ1-6, with no clear D. The CDR3 contains 16 residues. The V end was cut by 8 bases, the J end by 0 bases, with 14 bases between. From germline, CDR1 is LGHDT and CDR2 YNNKEL (reference sequence). CDR3 bases: TGTGCCAGCTCTATACAGCCATTCTCCTATAATTCACCCCTCCACTTT. It yields the protein CASSIQPFSYNSPLHF.

The chain carries TRBV4-2 and TRBJ2-7; TRBD1 might be the D (6 bases). CDR1 and CDR2 (germline): LGHNA, YNFKEQ. There are 15 residues in the CDR3. The V and J ends lost 0 bases and 0 bases respectively, with 9 bases between them. In DNA form, the CDR3 reads TGTGCCAGCAGCCAAGATGTGGGGGCCTCCTACGAGCAGTACTTC. Amino acids: CASSQDVGASYEQYF.

The chain couples TRBV11-2 to TRBJ2-2; possibly TRBD1 for D (6 bases). Germline loops: CDR1 SGHAT, CDR2 FQNNGV. The CDR3 loop spans 14 amino acids. With 5 bases removed from V and 2 bases from J, the gap between germline ends came to 9 bases. CDR3 sequence (DNA): TGTGCCAGCAGCCGGACAGACAACACCGGGGAGCTGTTTTTT. Its protein is CASSRTDNTGELFF. Looking up the rest from reference TRBV11-2 and TRBJ2-2 gives the full variable domain: EAGVAQSPRYKIIEKRQSVAFWCNPISGHATLYWYQQILGQGPKLLIQFQNNGVVDDSQLPKDRFSAERLKGVDSTLKIQPAKLEDSAVYLCASSRTDNTGELFFGEGSRLTVL.

The V call is TRBV7-6, the J call TRBJ1-1, with 9 bases that match TRBD1. Trimming cost V 0 bases and J 3 bases; bases outside gene matches: 14. Germline V CDR1 and CDR2: SGHVS, FNYEAQ. The CDR3 is 19 amino acids. As DNA, the CDR3 is TGTGCCAGCAGCTTAGCATGCCCCTACAGGGGGCGATTTGACACTGAAGCTTTCTTT. Protein: CASSLACPYRGRFDTEAFF.

The chain carries TRBV20-1 and TRBJ1-2; 10 bases match TRBD1. With 3 bases clipped from V and 13 bases from J, the junction kept 11 bases outside the gene matches. This CDR3 is built from 13 residues. The germline V gene has CDR1 DFQATT and CDR2 SNEGSKA (reference sequence). The CDR3 region is CSASPPGQGRGTF. The DNA for the CDR3 is TGCAGTGCTAGTCCACCGGGACAGGGGAGAGGCACCTTC.

The chain carries TRBV3-1 (or the pseudogene TRBV3-2) and TRBJ1-4, with 7 positions matching TRBD1. CDR1 LGHDT and CDR2 YNNKEL come from the germline V gene (reference sequence). Trimming took 0 bases from V and 7 from J; bases not matched to a gene: 5. The CDR3 is made up of 15 amino acids. The CDR3: CASSQEGGGFEKLFF. CDR3 nucleotides: TGTGCCAGCAGCCAAGAAGGGGGCGGCTTTGAAAAACTGTTTTTT.

This chain links TRBV27 with TRBJ1-2, with D tentatively TRBD1 (6 bases). The CDR3 consists of 14 residues. Trimming pared 5 bases from V and 4 bases from J, leaving 14 bases between. CDR1 MNHEY and CDR2 SMNVEV come from the germline V gene (reference sequence). CDR3 sequence reads: CASSPVDRPYGYTF. The CDR3 DNA reads as TGTGCCAGCAGTCCAGTTGACAGGCCCTATGGCTACACCTTC.